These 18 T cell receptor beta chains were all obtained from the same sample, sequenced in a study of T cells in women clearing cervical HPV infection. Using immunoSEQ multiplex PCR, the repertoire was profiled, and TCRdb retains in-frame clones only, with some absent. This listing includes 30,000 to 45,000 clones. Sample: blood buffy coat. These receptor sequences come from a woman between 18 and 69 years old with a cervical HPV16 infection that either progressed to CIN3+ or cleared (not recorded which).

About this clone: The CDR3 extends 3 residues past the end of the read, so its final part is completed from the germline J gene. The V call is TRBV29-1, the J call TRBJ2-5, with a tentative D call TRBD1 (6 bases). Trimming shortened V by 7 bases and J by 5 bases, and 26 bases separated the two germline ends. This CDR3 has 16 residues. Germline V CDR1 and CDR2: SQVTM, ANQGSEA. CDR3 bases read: TGCAGCGCTGGGGGCCTAACTATGCCGGGTGGGGAGACC. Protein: CSAGGLTMPGGET. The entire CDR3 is CSAGGLTMPGGETQYF.

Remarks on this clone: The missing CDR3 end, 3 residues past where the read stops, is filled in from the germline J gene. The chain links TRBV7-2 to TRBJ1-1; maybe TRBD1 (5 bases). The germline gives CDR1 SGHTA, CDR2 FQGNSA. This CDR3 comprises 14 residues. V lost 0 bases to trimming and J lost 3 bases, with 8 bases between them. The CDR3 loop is CASSLARGYTEAFF. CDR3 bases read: TGTGCCAGCAGCTTAGCGCGGGGGTACACTGAA.

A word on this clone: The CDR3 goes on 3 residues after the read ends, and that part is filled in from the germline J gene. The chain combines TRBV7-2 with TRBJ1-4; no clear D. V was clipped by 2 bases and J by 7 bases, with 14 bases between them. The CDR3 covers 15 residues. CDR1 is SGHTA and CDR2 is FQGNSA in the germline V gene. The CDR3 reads CASSLQPQGGEKLFF. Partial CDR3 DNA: TGTGCCAGCAGCTTACAGCCTCAAGGCGGTGAAAAA. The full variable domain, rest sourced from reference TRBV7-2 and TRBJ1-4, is GAGVSQSPSNKVTEKGKDVELRCDPISGHTALYWYRQSLGQGLEFLIYFQGNSAPDKSGLPSDRFSAERTGGSVSTLTIQRTQQEDSAVYLCASSLQPQGGEKLFFGSGTQLSVL.

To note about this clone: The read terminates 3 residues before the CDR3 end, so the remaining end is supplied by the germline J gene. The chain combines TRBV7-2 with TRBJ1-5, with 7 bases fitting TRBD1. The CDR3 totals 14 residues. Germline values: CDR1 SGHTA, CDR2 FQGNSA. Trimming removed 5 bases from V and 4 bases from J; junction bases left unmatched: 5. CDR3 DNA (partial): TGTGCCAGCAGCCCACAGGGGCCGAATCAGCCC. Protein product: CASSPQGPNQP. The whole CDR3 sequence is CASSPQGPNQPQHF.

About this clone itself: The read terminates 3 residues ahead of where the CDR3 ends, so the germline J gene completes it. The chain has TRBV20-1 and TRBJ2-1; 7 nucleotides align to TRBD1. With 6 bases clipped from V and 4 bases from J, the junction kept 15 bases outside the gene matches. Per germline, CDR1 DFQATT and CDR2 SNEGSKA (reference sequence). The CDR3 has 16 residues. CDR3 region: CSAGGQLGDLYNEQFF. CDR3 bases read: TGCAGTGCAGGGGGCCAGCTTGGGGACCTATACAATGAG.

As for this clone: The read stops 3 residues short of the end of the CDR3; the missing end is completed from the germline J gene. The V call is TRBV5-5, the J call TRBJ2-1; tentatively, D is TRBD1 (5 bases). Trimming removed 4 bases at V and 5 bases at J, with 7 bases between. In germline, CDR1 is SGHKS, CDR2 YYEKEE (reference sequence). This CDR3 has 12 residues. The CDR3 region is CASSTGNNEQFF. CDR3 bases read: TGTGCCAGCAGCACAGGCAACAATGAG.

CDR3 protein: CSAYSGTGGGEQYF. The sequenced CDR3 bases are TGCAGTGCTTACTCCGGGACAGGGGGCGGCGAG. The chain has TRBV20-1 and TRBJ2-7; 12 bases agree with TRBD1. The CDR3 end falls 3 residues outside the read, so it is completed with the germline J gene. This CDR3 has 14 residues. The V segment lost 5 bases and the J segment 6 bases; nucleotides outside the gene matches: 8. Per germline, CDR1 DFQATT and CDR2 SNEGSKA (reference sequence).

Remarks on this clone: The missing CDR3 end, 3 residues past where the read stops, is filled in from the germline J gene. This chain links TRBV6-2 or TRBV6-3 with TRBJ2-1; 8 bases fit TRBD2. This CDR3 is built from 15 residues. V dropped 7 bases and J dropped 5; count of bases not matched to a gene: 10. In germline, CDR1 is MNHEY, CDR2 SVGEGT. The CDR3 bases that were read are TGTGCCAGCACCCCAGGGACTAGGGGTGACAATGAG. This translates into CASTPGTRGDNE. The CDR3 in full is CASTPGTRGDNEQFF.

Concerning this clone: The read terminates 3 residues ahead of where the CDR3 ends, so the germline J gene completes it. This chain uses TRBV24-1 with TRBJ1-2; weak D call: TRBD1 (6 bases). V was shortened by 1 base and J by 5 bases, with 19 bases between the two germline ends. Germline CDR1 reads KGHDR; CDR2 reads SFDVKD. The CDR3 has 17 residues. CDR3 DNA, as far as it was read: TGTGCCACCAGTGATTTCGGGGGGGCTTTTAGGGTATATGGC. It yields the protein CATSDFGGAFRVYG. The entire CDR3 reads CATSDFGGAFRVYGYTF.

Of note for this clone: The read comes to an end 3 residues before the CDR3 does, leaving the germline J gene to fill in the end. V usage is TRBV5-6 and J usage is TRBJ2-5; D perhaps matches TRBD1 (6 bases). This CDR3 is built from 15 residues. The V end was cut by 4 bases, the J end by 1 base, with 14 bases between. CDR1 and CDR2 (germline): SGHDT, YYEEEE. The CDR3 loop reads CASSPYRVLQETQYF. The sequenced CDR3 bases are TGTGCCAGCAGCCCGTACAGGGTCCTCCAAGAGACC.

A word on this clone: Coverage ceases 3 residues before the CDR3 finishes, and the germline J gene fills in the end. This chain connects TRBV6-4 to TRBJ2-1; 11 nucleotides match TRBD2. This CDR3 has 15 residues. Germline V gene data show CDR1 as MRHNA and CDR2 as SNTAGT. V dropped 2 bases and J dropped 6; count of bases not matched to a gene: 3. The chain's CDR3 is CASSDDTSGSNEQFF. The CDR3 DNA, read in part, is TGTGCCAGCAGTGACGACACTAGCGGGAGCAATGAG.

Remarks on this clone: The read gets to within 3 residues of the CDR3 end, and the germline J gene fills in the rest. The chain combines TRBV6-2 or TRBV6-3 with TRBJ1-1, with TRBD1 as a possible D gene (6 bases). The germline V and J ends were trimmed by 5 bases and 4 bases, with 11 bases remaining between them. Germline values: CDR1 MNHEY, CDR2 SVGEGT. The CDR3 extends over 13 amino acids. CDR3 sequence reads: CASSATGLTEAFF. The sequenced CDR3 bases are TGTGCCAGCAGTGCCACAGGGCTCACTGAA.

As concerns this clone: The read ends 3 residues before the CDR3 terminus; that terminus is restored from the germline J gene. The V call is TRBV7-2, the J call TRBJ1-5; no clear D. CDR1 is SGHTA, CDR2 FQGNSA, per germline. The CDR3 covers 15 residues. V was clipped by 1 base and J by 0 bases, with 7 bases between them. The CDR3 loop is CASSLGLYSNQPQHF. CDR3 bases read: TGTGCCAGCAGCTTAGGACTGTATAGCAATCAGCCC.

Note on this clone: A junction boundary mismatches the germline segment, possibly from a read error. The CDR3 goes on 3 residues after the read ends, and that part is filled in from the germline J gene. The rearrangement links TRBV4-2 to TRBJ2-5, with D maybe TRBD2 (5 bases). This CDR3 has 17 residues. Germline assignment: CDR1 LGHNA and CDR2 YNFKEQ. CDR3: CASSQGGGLTLQETQYF. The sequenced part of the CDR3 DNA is TGCGCCAGCAGCCAAGGAGGCGGTTTAACTCTACAAGAGACC.

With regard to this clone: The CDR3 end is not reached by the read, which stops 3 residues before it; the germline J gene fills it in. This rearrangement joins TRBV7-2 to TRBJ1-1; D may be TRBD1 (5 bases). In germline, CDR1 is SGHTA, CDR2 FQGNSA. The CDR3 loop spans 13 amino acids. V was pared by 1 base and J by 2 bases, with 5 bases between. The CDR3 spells CASSLGTNTEAFF. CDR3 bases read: TGTGCCAGCAGCTTAGGGACAAACACTGAA.

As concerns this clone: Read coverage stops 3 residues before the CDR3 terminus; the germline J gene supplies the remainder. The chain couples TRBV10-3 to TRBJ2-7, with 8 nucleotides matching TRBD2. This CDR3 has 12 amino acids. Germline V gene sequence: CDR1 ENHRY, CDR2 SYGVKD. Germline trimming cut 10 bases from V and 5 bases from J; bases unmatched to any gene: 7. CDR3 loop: CATYGGVDEQYF. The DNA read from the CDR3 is TGTGCCACCTACGGGGGGGTCGACGAG.

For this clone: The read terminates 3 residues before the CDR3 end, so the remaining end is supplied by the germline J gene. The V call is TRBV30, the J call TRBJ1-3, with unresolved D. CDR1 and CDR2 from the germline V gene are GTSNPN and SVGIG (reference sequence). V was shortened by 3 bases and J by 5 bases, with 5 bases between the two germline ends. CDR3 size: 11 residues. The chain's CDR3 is CAWSARNTIYF. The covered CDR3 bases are TGTGCCTGGAGCGCTAGAAACACC. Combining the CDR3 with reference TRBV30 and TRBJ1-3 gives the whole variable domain SQTIHQWPATLVQPVGSPLSLECTVEGTSNPNLYWYRQAAGRGLQLLFYSVGIGQISSEVPQNLSASRPQDRQFILSSKKLLLSDSGFYLCAWSARNTIYFGEGSWLTVV.

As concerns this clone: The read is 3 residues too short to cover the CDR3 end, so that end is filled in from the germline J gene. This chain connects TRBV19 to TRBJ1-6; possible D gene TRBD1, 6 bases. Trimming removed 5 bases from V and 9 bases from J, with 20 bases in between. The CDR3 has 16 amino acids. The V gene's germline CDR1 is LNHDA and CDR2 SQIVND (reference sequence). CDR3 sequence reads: CASSPYPDRRRSPLHF. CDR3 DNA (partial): TGTGCCAGTAGTCCTTATCCCGACAGGCGGCGTTCACCC.